This T cell receptor (beta chain) appears in the sequencing data of a study of T-cell memory formation after mild COVID-19. Study-wide points: CD4+ contracting clones were mainly CM and EM; CD8+ ones, EMRA. The study found balanced CD4/CD8 in clones contracting day 15 to 85 and a CD4+ lean in later expanders.

There are many counts of this clonotype. Antigen: not known. After removal of 5 bases from V and 6 bases from J, the junction contained 3 bases not matched to a gene. The CDR3 is 14 amino acids. MiXCR was run by TCRdb on the 5' RACE reads, yielding one entry per CDR3 protein. The top ten clones hold under 15% of a sample with approximately 490,000 distinct CDR3 sequences, around 21% of them seen once. The V call is TRBV12-3 or TRBV12-4, the J call TRBJ2-3; 12 positions agree with TRBD2. This TCR was sampled from an adult woman who had mild COVID-19 (a few samples of this study predate the infection). Cell type and time point are not known. The sample was PBMCs or a T cell subset sorted from them (not recorded which). The CDR3 region has the DNA TGTGCCAGCAGTCTAGGACTAGCGGGGGATACGCAGTATTTT. Residues: CASSLGLAGDTQYF.